The source of this T cell receptor beta chain is a study of blood T cell repertoires in COVID-19. Original handling: How many nucleated cells were present was estimated from reference gene primer amplification. Using immunoSEQ multiplex PCR, the repertoire was profiled, and TCRdb retains in-frame clones only, with some absent. V and J calls and clone size follow that table, whereas D and trimming were derived from the DNA. The sample lists 100,000 to 150,000 clones, more than 75% occurring once. Deletions cut 1 base from V and 6 bases from J, with 6 bases between. Germline values: CDR1 LNHDA, CDR2 SQIVND (reference sequence). The CDR3 spans 12 residues.

This clonotype originated in a human donor in a cohort sampled during active COVID-19. The V call is TRBV19, the J call TRBJ1-1; D call uncertain. Sample: peripheral blood. CDR3 amino acids: CASSIGAAEAFF. CDR3 in DNA: TGTGCCAGTAGTATAGGGGCAGCTGAAGCTTTCTTT.